This T cell receptor beta chain is drawn from a study of shared clonotypes between healthy human individuals. Whole-study results and caveats: The study found lower generation probabilities in non-shared clonotypes than in those shared by all four donors. Sampling included only blood; tissue repertoires likely differ.

Naive CD8 isolation took CD45RO-negative cells positively selected for CCR7 and excluded terminally differentiated effector memory CD45RA+ cells. Deep-level running was used for the assay. Profiling relied on immunoSEQ multiplex PCR, and the TCRdb table lists in-frame clones only, not all of them. Among roughly 850,000 clones listed, approximately 96% were seen once. A note on this clone: Its antigen is not known.

This receptor was obtained from a man between 25 and 39 years old in good health. Sequencing input: naive CD8+ T cells sorted from blood.

The CDR3 is CASSSQTSGRPRTDTQYF. CDR3 coding DNA: TGTGCCAGCAGTTCCCAGACTAGCGGGAGACCTCGCACAGATACGCAGTATTTT. The rearrangement uses TRBV27 and TRBJ2-3; 12 nucleotides align to TRBD2. With V trimmed by 4 bases and J by 1 base, 9 bases remained unmatched. The CDR3 runs 18 residues. CDR1 and CDR2 from the germline V gene are MNHEY and SMNVEV (reference sequence).